This T cell receptor (beta chain) comes out of a study of early T cells in non-severe SARS-CoV-2 infection. The sample holds many counts of this clonotype. Trimming at V came to 3 bases and at J to 2 bases, leaving 8 bases not matched to a gene. Germline V CDR1 and CDR2: SGHNT, YENEEA. This CDR3 comprises 16 residues. Tagging with unique molecular identifiers was applied to individual cDNA molecules. In TCRdb, the 5' RACE reads were re-called with MiXCR into one record per CDR3 protein. The sample contains about 48,000 distinct CDR3 sequences, roughly an eighth of which appear only once. Sample: whole blood. The sequence derives from an adult who was a healthcare worker with PCR-confirmed SARS-CoV-2 infection or an uninfected control (not recorded which). The V and J genes are TRBV11-3 and TRBJ2-3, with TRBD2 identical over 7 bases. The CDR3 region is CASSFASGDPTDTQYF. As DNA, the CDR3 is TGTGCCAGCAGCTTTGCCAGCGGGGACCCCACAGATACGCAGTATTTT. Looking up the rest from reference TRBV11-3 and TRBJ2-3 gives the full variable domain: EAGVVQSPRYKIIEKKQPVAFWCNPISGHNTLYWYLQNLGQGPELLIRYENEEAVDDSQLPKDRFSAERLKGVDSTLKIQPAELGDSAVYLCASSFASGDPTDTQYFGPGTRLTVL.